This T cell receptor beta chain was recorded in a study of vaccination and CD4 T cells after COVID-19. Across the whole study: The study drew post-COVID samples a median about 95 days after diagnosis (range 35 to 161).

The Oncomine TCR Beta short-read assay was applied to DNA of cultured CD4+ T cells. Genomic DNA was drawn out of CD4+ T cells grown in culture. One entry per CDR3 protein, called by TCRdb with MiXCR from the PCR reads. The profile covers nearly 25,000 distinct CDR3 sequences, with around 30% appearing a single time and approximately 2.8% taken by the ten largest. As to time point: late sampling 161 to 241 days after vaccination in a few convalescent patients. Documented treatment: approximately 9-day PBMC culture with coronavirus spike peptide pools or control peptides (ViraFEST assay). Wells that each held a few million PBMCs were cultured with roughly 10 IU/ml IL-2 and 7.5 to 10 ug/ml peptide pools. Concerning this clonotype itself: Its antigen is unidentified.

Study-wide results and limits: Spike mono-reactive clones accounted for 304 of the 307 vaccine-specific clones found in convalescent patients.

The receptor comes from a human donor who had recovered from COVID-19. The sample consisted of CD4+ T cells from blood, cultured in vitro, taken about 7 months after SARS-CoV-2 vaccination.

The CDR3 nucleotides are TGTGCCAGCAGCGATCGACAGGGTAGCACAGATACGCAGTATTTT. Its translation is CASSDRQGSTDTQYF. The chain employs TRBV5-4 and TRBJ2-3, with 7 bases lining up with TRBD1. From germline, CDR1 is SGHNT and CDR2 YYREEE (reference sequence). This CDR3 comprises 15 residues. Losses at the gene ends were 4 bases for V and 0 bases for J; bases not matched to a gene: 5.